The sequence of this T cell receptor (beta chain) was determined in a study of blood T cell repertoires in COVID-19. Study summary: The United States, Italy and Spain supplied acute and convalescent COVID-19 samples. In each case, the material was cDNA or gDNA derived from T cells, B-cell-depleted T cells, or PBMCs.

This CDR3 contains 12 residues. In germline, CDR1 is MNHNS, CDR2 SASEGT. This clone occurred once. The junction shows a germline mismatch at one end, possibly a read error. In the original workflow: Amplified reference gene primers provided the basis for estimating nucleated cell counts. Method: immunoSEQ multiplex PCR; TCRdb's copy keeps in-frame clones and lacks some. The DNA was the basis for D and trimming; V, J and clone size are from that table. The data show a few hundred thousand clones, more than 85% seen once. Seattle participants joined during active infection and were tracked over time. The V call is TRBV6-1, the J call TRBJ2-7; the D gene is possibly TRBD2 (5 bases). Source material: peripheral blood. The receptor was derived from a woman aged 60 to 75 with COVID-19, enrolled during active disease. This chain's CDR3 is CASSETGYGQYF. The CDR3 DNA reads TGTGCCAGCAGTGAAACGGGGTACGGGCAGTACTTC.